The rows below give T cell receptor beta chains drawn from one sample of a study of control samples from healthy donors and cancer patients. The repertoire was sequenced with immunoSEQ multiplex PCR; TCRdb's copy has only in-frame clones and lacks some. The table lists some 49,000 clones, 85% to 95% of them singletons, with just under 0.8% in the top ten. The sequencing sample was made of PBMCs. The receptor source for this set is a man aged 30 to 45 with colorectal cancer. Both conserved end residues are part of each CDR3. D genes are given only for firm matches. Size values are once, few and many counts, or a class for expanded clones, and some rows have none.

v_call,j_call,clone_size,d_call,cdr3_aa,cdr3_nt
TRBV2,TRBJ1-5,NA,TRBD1,CASSGQGARSNQPQHF,TGTGCCAGCAGTGGACAGGGGGCGCGGAGCAATCAGCCCCAGCATTTT
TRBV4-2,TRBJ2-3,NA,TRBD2,CASSPRRSRSGTTDTQYF,TGTGCCAGCAGTCCAAGACGTAGTAGGAGCGGGACCACAGATACGCAGTATTTT
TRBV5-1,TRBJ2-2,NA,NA,CASSPTSDSTGELFF,TGCGCCAGCAGCCCAACCTCGGACAGCACCGGGGAGCTGTTTTTT
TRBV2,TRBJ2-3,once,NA,CASATLGRDTQYF,TGTGCCAGCGCCACCTTGGGCCGAGATACGCAGTATTTT
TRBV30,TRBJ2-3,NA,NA,CAWSPGHLTISTDTQYF,TGTGCCTGGAGCCCGGGACACCTCACGATTAGCACAGATACGCAGTATTTT
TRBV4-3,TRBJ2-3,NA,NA,CASSRGPRGSSTDTQYF,TGCGCCAGCAGCCGGGGCCCACGGGGGTCTAGCACAGATACGCAGTATTTT
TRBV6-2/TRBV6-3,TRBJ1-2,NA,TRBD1,CASSSSGQGNYGYTF,TGTGCCAGCAGTAGCTCGGGACAGGGGAACTATGGCTACACCTTC
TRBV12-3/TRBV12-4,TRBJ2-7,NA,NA,CASSSQGFGQYF,TGTGCCAGCAGTTCGCAGGGGTTCGGGCAGTACTTC
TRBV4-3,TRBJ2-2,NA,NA,CASSPTAEAGELFF,TGCGCCAGCAGCCCGACCGCAGAGGCCGGGGAGCTGTTTTTT
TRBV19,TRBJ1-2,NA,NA,CASSIEEFPADYGYTF,TGTGCCAGTAGTATAGAAGAGTTCCCTGCTGACTATGGCTACACCTTC
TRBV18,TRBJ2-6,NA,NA,CASSPPAGGTAGANVLTF,TGTGCCAGCTCACCCCCGGCCGGAGGGACAGCTGGGGCCAACGTCCTGACTTTC
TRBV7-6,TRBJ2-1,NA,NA,CASSSQRSSYNEQFF,TGTGCCAGCAGCTCCCAGAGGAGCTCCTACAATGAGCAGTTCTTC
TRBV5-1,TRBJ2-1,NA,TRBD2,CASSLGLAGATYNEQFF,TGCGCCAGCAGCTTGGGGTTAGCGGGGGCCACCTACAATGAGCAGTTCTTC
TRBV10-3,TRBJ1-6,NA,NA,CAISESPLDGLGSPLHF,TGTGCCATCAGTGAGTCCCCGCTGGACGGGTTGGGGTCACCCCTCCACTTT
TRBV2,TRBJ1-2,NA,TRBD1,CASSPGTGRLGYGYTF,TGTGCCAGCAGCCCCGGGACAGGGAGATTAGGCTATGGCTACACCTTC
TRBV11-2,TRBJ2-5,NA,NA,CASSLGLGLGAETQYF,TGTGCCAGCAGCTTGGGCCTGGGGTTGGGGGCAGAGACCCAGTACTTC
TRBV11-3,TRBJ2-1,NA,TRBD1,CASSPRSGQGADNEQFF,TGTGCCAGCAGCCCTCGGTCTGGGCAGGGGGCAGACAATGAGCAGTTCTTC
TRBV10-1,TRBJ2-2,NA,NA,CASSESTASTGELFF,TGCGCCAGCAGTGAGTCGACAGCCTCCACCGGGGAGCTGTTTTTT
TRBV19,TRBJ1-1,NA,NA,CASTLGTFMNTEAFF,TGTGCCAGTACCCTTGGGACATTCATGAACACTGAAGCTTTCTTT
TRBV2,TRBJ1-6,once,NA,CARSRDNSPLHF,TGTGCCAGAAGTAGGGATAATTCACCCCTCCACTTT
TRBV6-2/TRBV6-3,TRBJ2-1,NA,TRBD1,CASSYGTGEYEQFF,TGTGCCAGCAGTTACGGGACAGGGGAGTATGAGCAGTTCTTC
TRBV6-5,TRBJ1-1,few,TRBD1,CASSRKTGVAEAFF,TGTGCCAGCAGCCGAAAGACAGGGGTGGCTGAAGCTTTCTTT
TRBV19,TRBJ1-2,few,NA,CASSIGGDMNYGYTF,TGTGCCAGTAGTATAGGAGGAGATATGAACTATGGCTACACCTTC
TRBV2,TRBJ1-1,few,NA,CASSDRGYPNTEAFF,TGTGCCAGCAGTGATAGGGGGTACCCGAACACTGAAGCTTTCTTT
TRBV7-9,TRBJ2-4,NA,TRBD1,CASSWGQGAKNIQYF,TGTGCCAGCAGCTGGGGACAGGGAGCCAAAAACATTCAGTACTTC
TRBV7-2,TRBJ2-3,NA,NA,CASSGQRGSPDTQYF,TGTGCCAGCAGCGGCCAAAGGGGCTCCCCAGATACGCAGTATTTT
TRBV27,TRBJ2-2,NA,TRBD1,CASRQGAVRTGELFF,TGTGCCAGCAGACAGGGGGCGGTGAGAACCGGGGAGCTGTTTTTT
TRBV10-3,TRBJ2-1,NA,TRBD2,CAISDGGGVYFNEQFF,TGTGCCATCAGTGACGGCGGGGGGGTATATTTTAATGAGCAGTTCTTC
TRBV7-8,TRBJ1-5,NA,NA,CASSLTGVGNQPQHF,TGTGCCAGCAGCTTGACCGGGGTGGGCAATCAGCCCCAGCATTTT
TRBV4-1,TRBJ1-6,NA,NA,CASSPRGVQNNSPLHF,TGCGCCAGCAGCCCAAGGGGAGTTCAGAATAATTCACCCCTCCACTTT
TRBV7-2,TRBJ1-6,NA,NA,CASSLLFRQMNSPLHF,TGTGCCAGCAGCTTACTATTTCGGCAGATGAATTCACCCCTCCACTTT
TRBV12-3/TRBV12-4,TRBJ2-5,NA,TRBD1,CASSFRGQGTQYF,TGTGCCAGCAGTTTTAGGGGGCAGGGGACCCAGTACTTC
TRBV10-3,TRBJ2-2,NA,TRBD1,CAISGQGAMGGELFF,TGTGCCATCAGTGGACAGGGGGCAATGGGCGGGGAGCTGTTTTTT
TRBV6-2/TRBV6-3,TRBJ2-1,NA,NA,CASSPFNEQFF,TGTGCCAGCAGCCCCTTCAATGAGCAGTTCTTC
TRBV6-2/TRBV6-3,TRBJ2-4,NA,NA,CASSYLASKNIQYF,TGTGCCAGCAGTTACCTGGCGTCCAAAAACATTCAGTACTTC
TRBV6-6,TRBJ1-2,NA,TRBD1,CASSYPRGQGEDYTF,TGTGCCAGCAGTTACCCTAGAGGACAGGGAGAGGACTACACCTTC